This is a list of T cell receptor beta chains from one sample in a study of T cells in Graves' hyperthyroidism and ophthalmopathy. One entry per CDR3 protein results from TCRdb running MiXCR on the multiplex PCR reads. The sample lists about 710,000 distinct CDR3 sequences, less than 20% occurring once. The sample comprised blood. All receptors derive from a man younger than 35 with Graves' hyperthyroidism. Each CDR3 is given with its conserved first and last residue. The D gene is left open where the match is weak. Expanded clones get a size class; other rows say once, few or many, or leave the size out.

D	size	V	J	length	DNA	CDR3
TRBD1	many	TRBV15	TRBJ1-2	15	TGTGCCACCAGCAGACACGCTACAGGGGACTATGGCTACACCTTC	CATSRHATGDYGYTF
NA	few	TRBV5-1	TRBJ2-2	15	TGCGCCAGCAGCTTGGGGGATCCGAACACCGGGGAGCTGTTTTTT	CASSLGDPNTGELFF
NA	many	TRBV7-8	TRBJ1-1	16	TGTGCCAGCAGCTTGCCCCGGGACTCCCAGAACACTGAAGCTTTCTTT	CASSLPRDSQNTEAFF
TRBD1	few	TRBV27	TRBJ1-2	15	TGTGCCAGCAGTTCGCCGGGACAGGGTCTCTATGGCTACACCTTC	CASSSPGQGLYGYTF
TRBD2	few	TRBV9	TRBJ2-1	15	TGTGCCAGCAGCGTAGGGACTAGTCTCTTCAATGAGCAGTTCTTC	CASSVGTSLFNEQFF
NA	NA	TRBV20-1	TRBJ2-7	14	TGCAGTGCTAGAGAGCGGGGGCCCTCCTACGAGCAGTACTTC	CSARERGPSYEQYF
NA	many	TRBV28	TRBJ1-2	11	TGTGCCAGCAGTTTAATGGGGGGCTACACCTTC	CASSLMGGYTF
NA	few	TRBV20-1	TRBJ2-3	15	TGCAGTGCTAGAGATTCTGGGGAGTCCCAAGATACGCAGTATTTT	CSARDSGESQDTQYF
TRBD1	NA	TRBV4-3	TRBJ2-1	15	TGCGCCAGCAGCCAAGAGATGGGACAGTACAATGAGCAGTTCTTC	CASSQEMGQYNEQFF
TRBD1	few	TRBV9	TRBJ2-1	14	TGTGCCAGCAGCCCGGGACAGCCGGCTGGAGAGCAGTTCTTC	CASSPGQPAGEQFF
TRBD1	NA	TRBV9	TRBJ2-1	15	TGTGCCAGCAGCGCCCGGGGGGACAGGGTTAATGAGCAGTTCTTC	CASSARGDRVNEQFF
NA	many	TRBV30	TRBJ1-5	13	TGTGCCTGGAGTGTACACTTGGGTCAGCCCCAGCATTTT	CAWSVHLGQPQHF
NA	NA	TRBV20-1	TRBJ1-1	12	TGCAGTGCACGGCAGATGGGAACTGAAGCTTTCTTT	CSARQMGTEAFF
NA	many	TRBV20-1	TRBJ2-2	13	TGCAGTGCTCCTCAGGGCGACACCGGGGAGCTGTTTTTT	CSAPQGDTGELFF
NA	NA	TRBV11-3	TRBJ2-7	14	TGTGCCAGCAGCTTAGCGGTCCAGGACTACGAGCAGTACTTC	CASSLAVQDYEQYF
NA	NA	TRBV19	TRBJ2-5	14	TGTGCCAGTAGTATATCCCGGGATCGGGAGACCCAGTACTTC	CASSISRDRETQYF
NA	NA	TRBV19	TRBJ2-2	13	TGTGCCAGTAGTATTCCGTACACCGGGGAGCTGTTTTTT	CASSIPYTGELFF
NA	NA	TRBV7-2	TRBJ1-2	12	TGTGCCAGCAGCTTATGGGACGGCTCCTACACCTTC	CASSLWDGSYTF
TRBD2	few	TRBV15	TRBJ2-7	16	TGTGCCACCAGCCCAGAGGGCCTAGCGGGAGGGATCGAGCAGTACTTC	CATSPEGLAGGIEQYF
TRBD1	NA	TRBV12-5	TRBJ1-3	16	TGTGCTAGTGGTCGGACAGGGGCAGACTCTGGAAACACCATATATTTT	CASGRTGADSGNTIYF
TRBD2	few	TRBV20-1	TRBJ2-7	15	TGCAGTGCTCCACTCGCGACTAGCGGACACTACGAGCAGTACTTC	CSAPLATSGHYEQYF
TRBD1	many	TRBV27	TRBJ1-2	13	TGTGCCAGCAGGAAACAGGGGGAGCATGGCTACACCTTC	CASRKQGEHGYTF
TRBD2	NA	TRBV20-1	TRBJ2-1	14	TGCAGTCAAACTAGCGGGAGCTCCTACAATGAGCAGTTCTTC	CSQTSGSSYNEQFF
NA	many	TRBV20-1	TRBJ2-7	15	TGCAGTGCTGGCTATGTAGCGGCCCTATCCTACGAGCAGTACTTC	CSAGYVAALSYEQYF
TRBD2	many	TRBV7-2	TRBJ2-3	16	TGTGCCAGCAGCTTAGTTGGCGGGGGTAGCACAGATACGCAGTATTTT	CASSLVGGGSTDTQYF
NA	NA	TRBV4-1	TRBJ2-7	14	TGCGCCAGCAGCCAAAGCCCGTGGAACTACGAGCAGTACTTC	CASSQSPWNYEQYF
TRBD1	many	TRBV12-3/TRBV12-4	TRBJ2-7	15	TGTGCCAGCAGTTTAAGGGGGACAGGGGACCACGAGCAGTACTTC	CASSLRGTGDHEQYF
NA	few	TRBV30	TRBJ2-1	16	TGTGCCTGGAGGGGGTTAGGAAGCGGACGGCACAATGAGCAGTTCTTC	CAWRGLGSGRHNEQFF